A single sample is the source of the 23 T cell receptor beta chains below, sequenced in a study of T-cell memory formation after mild COVID-19. TCRdb redid the calling of the 5' RACE reads with MiXCR, one entry per CDR3 protein. The sample shows roughly 300,000 distinct CDR3 sequences, roughly an eighth of them seen only once. Sequencing was performed on PBMCs or a T cell subset sorted from them (not recorded which). These receptors all stem from a young man who had mild COVID-19 (a few samples of this study predate the infection). Cell type and time point are not known.

The sample holds a few counts of this clonotype. J is TRBJ2-6 and V is TRBV7-2; D gene ambiguous. Trimming cost V 7 bases and J 0 bases, with 7 bases left between them. Germline V gives CDR1 SGHTA, CDR2 FQGNSA. The CDR3 is 14 residues long. CDR3 DNA sequence: TGTGCCAGCACCTCCGGCTCTGGGGCCAACGTCCTGACTTTC. It yields the protein CASTSGSGANVLTF.

The chain has TRBV20-1 and TRBJ2-1; TRBD2 aligns across 13 bases. The CDR3 runs 15 residues. V lost 7 bases to trimming and J lost 10 bases; unmatched junction nucleotides: 13. Germline CDR1 reads DFQATT; CDR2 reads SNEGSKA (reference sequence). The CDR3 reads CSVPSGLAGAGEQFF. CDR3 sequence (DNA): TGCAGTGTCCCCAGCGGACTAGCGGGGGCCGGCGAGCAGTTCTTC.

Only a few counts were recorded for this clonotype. The chain joins TRBV10-2 to TRBJ2-2; 12 bases agree with TRBD2. This CDR3 spans 18 amino acids. The ends lost 4 bases at V and 5 bases at J; junction bases unmatched: 11. Germline CDR1 WSHSY, CDR2 SAAADI. CDR3 nucleotides: TGCGCCAGCAGTGCTCAGACTAGCGGGGGTTTTCGAACCGGGGAGCTGTTTTTT. Protein sequence: CASSAQTSGGFRTGELFF.

This rearrangement joins TRBV27 to TRBJ2-5; 8 nucleotides agree with TRBD2. Trimming cost V 6 bases and J 4 bases; bases outside gene matches: 10. This CDR3 has 15 residues. Per the germline V gene, CDR1 is MNHEY and CDR2 is SMNVEV (reference sequence). DNA of the CDR3: TGTGCCAGCAGCAGTCCCGGGACTAGAGGAGAGACCCAGTACTTC. Translating it yields CASSSPGTRGETQYF.

A few counts support this clonotype. The V call is TRBV7-2, the J call TRBJ2-7; TRBD1 agrees at 9 bases. Trimming took 3 bases from V and 4 from J; bases not matched to a gene: 10. Germline V gene data show CDR1 as SGHTA and CDR2 as FQGNSA. The CDR3 covers 16 residues. The chain's CDR3 is CASSLRTGDVRYEQYF. In DNA, the CDR3 is TGTGCCAGCAGCTTGCGGACAGGGGATGTAAGGTACGAGCAGTACTTC.

V and J are TRBV5-1 and TRBJ1-4, with TRBD1 matching 7 bases. V lost 4 bases to trimming and J lost 8 bases; unmatched junction nucleotides: 11. The germline CDR1 and CDR2 sequences are SGHRS and YFSETQ. The CDR3 is made up of 15 amino acids. The CDR3 sequence: CASSGIGGSIEKLFF. The CDR3 bases are TGCGCCAGCAGCGGAATAGGGGGCAGTATAGAAAAACTGTTTTTT.

The CDR3 loop is CAWQKVGQGSYEQYF. Here the CDR3 DNA reads TGTGCCTGGCAGAAGGTTGGACAGGGAAGCTACGAGCAGTACTTC. V gene TRBV30 combines with J gene TRBJ2-7; 8 bases are a match to TRBD1. The CDR3 loop spans 15 amino acids. V was pared by 5 bases and J by 3 bases, with 12 bases of the junction left unmatched. In germline, CDR1 is GTSNPN, CDR2 SVGIG (reference sequence).

This clonotype has at least ten counts. Written as DNA, the CDR3 is TGTGCCTGCCAGAAAGACTCTGGGGCCAACGTCCTGACTTTC. Encoded protein: CACQKDSGANVLTF. V usage is TRBV30 and J usage is TRBJ2-6; D not resolved. The CDR3 spans 14 residues. V was shortened by 6 bases and J by 0 bases, with 9 bases between the two germline ends. Germline V gene sequence: CDR1 GTSNPN, CDR2 SVGIG (reference sequence).

The table lists this clonotype with a few counts. The chain couples TRBV6-2 or TRBV6-3 to TRBJ2-5, with D perhaps matching TRBD1 (6 bases). Germline V gene data show CDR1 as MNHEY and CDR2 as SVGEGT. The CDR3 is made up of 14 amino acids. The ends were cut back, 6 bases at V and 4 bases at J, with 15 bases in the middle. As DNA, the CDR3 is TGTGCCAGCAGCCCGGGACACACCTCAGAGACCCAGTACTTC. This translates into CASSPGHTSETQYF.

This clonotype showed up just a few times. This chain links TRBV20-1 with TRBJ2-3; 8 nucleotides match TRBD2. CDR3 length: 14 residues. J gave up 0 bases and V 6 bases, and 5 bases lay outside the gene matches. Germline V gene data show CDR1 as DFQATT and CDR2 as SNEGSKA (reference sequence). The CDR3 DNA follows: TGCAGTGCCAAGCGGGGGCGGAGCACAGATACGCAGTATTTT. It encodes CSAKRGRSTDTQYF.

Remarks on this clonotype: One end of the junction is discordant with germline, which a read error may explain. The genes are TRBV5-6 and TRBJ1-4, with D perhaps matching TRBD1 (5 bases). This CDR3 region has 12 residues. The germline V gene encodes CDR1 SGHDT and CDR2 YYEEEE. The CDR3 bases are TGTGCCACCAGCTCAGGGACTAAAAAACTGTTTTTT. The encoded protein is CATSSGTKKLFF. The complete variable domain, with remaining parts taken from reference TRBV5-6 and TRBJ1-4, reads DAGVTQSPTHLIKTRGQQVTLRCSPKSGHDTVSWYQQALGQGPQFIFQYYEEEERQRGNFPDRFSGHQFPNYSSELNVNALLLGDSALYLCATSSGTKKLFFGSGTQLSVL.

This clonotype appeared many times. The chain employs TRBV5-1 and TRBJ2-2, with D tentatively TRBD1 (5 bases). The ends were cut back, 1 base at V and 7 bases at J, with 11 bases in the middle. The CDR3 length is 14 residues. CDR1 SGHRS and CDR2 YFSETQ come from the germline V gene. The CDR3: CASSLREQDGELFF. The CDR3 nucleotides read TGCGCCAGCAGCTTGAGGGAACAGGACGGGGAGCTGTTTTTT.

This clonotype was picked up many times. V usage is TRBV7-9 and J usage is TRBJ2-2; D may be TRBD1 (5 bases). Germline-derived CDR1 and CDR2 are SEHNR and FQNEAQ (reference sequence). The V end was cut by 1 base, the J end by 6 bases, with 15 bases between. The CDR3 has 16 residues. CDR3 residues: CASSLVQAIYAGELFF. The CDR3 DNA follows: TGTGCCAGCAGCTTAGTACAGGCCATCTACGCCGGGGAGCTGTTTTTT. The whole variable domain, filled in from reference TRBV7-9 and TRBJ2-2, reads DTGVSQNPRHKITKRGQNVTFRCDPISEHNRLYWYRQTLGQGPEFLTYFQNEAQLEKSRLLSDRFSAERPKGSFSTLEIQRTEQGDSAMYLCASSLVQAIYAGELFFGEGSRLTVL.

This clonotype was detected a few times. The genes are TRBV7-2 and TRBJ2-7; D gene unclear. The CDR3 length is 14 residues. The germline V gene encodes CDR1 SGHTA and CDR2 FQGNSA. The V end was cut by 3 bases, the J end by 2 bases, with 11 bases between. CDR3 region: CASSLIGSPYEQYF. The CDR3 DNA follows: TGTGCCAGCAGCTTGATAGGGTCCCCCTACGAGCAGTACTTC.

V and J are TRBV4-2 and TRBJ1-4, with TRBD1 identical over 8 bases. The CDR3 contains 16 residues. The J segment lost 0 bases and the V segment lost 5 bases, leaving 5 bases of the junction unmatched. Germline-derived CDR1 and CDR2 are LGHNA and YNFKEQ. The CDR3 DNA follows: TGTGCCAGCAGCAAACCGGGACAGGCAACTAATGAAAAACTGTTTTTT. This encodes CASSKPGQATNEKLFF.

The chain combines TRBV6-5 with TRBJ1-1; no clear D gene. Per the germline V gene, CDR1 is MNHEY and CDR2 is SVGAGI. Trimming stripped 6 bases from V and 3 bases from J, with 11 bases between. CDR3 length equals 13 residues. CDR3 loop: CASSQTRDTEAFF. For the CDR3, the DNA is TGTGCCAGCAGCCAGACTCGAGACACTGAAGCTTTCTTT.

This sequence joins TRBV5-1 and TRBJ1-2, with D perhaps TRBD1 (6 bases). The germline V gene encodes CDR1 SGHRS and CDR2 YFSETQ. This CDR3 contains 14 residues. The V gene lost 7 bases and the J gene lost 4 bases, with 17 bases spanning the gap. The CDR3 sequence: CASASGDNPYGYTF. CDR3 nucleotide sequence: TGCGCCAGCGCTTCCGGGGACAACCCCTATGGCTACACCTTC.

This clonotype showed up just a few times. The chain has TRBV10-3 and TRBJ2-3; D is undetermined. In germline, CDR1 is ENHRY, CDR2 SYGVKD. The V end was cut by 3 bases, the J end by 2 bases, with 12 bases between. The CDR3 covers 15 residues. The CDR3 protein is CAISDPQYSTDTQYF. In nucleotides, the CDR3 is TGTGCCATCAGTGACCCCCAATACTCCACAGATACGCAGTATTTT.

This clonotype was seen at least ten times. The chain recombines TRBV5-1 with TRBJ2-3; D not certain. The CDR3 sequence is 14 residues long. Trimming took off 4 bases at V and 2 bases at J, with 11 bases between the two ends. The V gene's germline CDR1 is SGHRS and CDR2 YFSETQ. The CDR3, as DNA: TGCGCCAGCAGCGAGAATGCGGCCACAGATACGCAGTATTTT. Protein product: CASSENAATDTQYF.

This clonotype was detected ten times or more. This chain joins TRBV28 and TRBJ1-1, with D possibly matching TRBD1 (6 bases). The CDR3 contains 14 residues. CDR1 is MDHEN, CDR2 SYDVKM, per germline. V lost 3 bases and J 3 bases, leaving 11 bases between the germline ends. The CDR3 region has the DNA TGTGCCAGCAGTTTGGCCAGGGGAGACACTGAAGCTTTCTTT. Translation: CASSLARGDTEAFF.

This chain uses TRBV9 with TRBJ2-2; 8 bases fit TRBD1. The CDR3 has 16 residues. V trimming: 2 bases; J trimming: 6 bases; junction bases outside the gene matches: 9. Germline V gives CDR1 SGDLS, CDR2 YYNGEE. CDR3 sequence reads: CASSVTGTGPPGELFF. The CDR3 nucleotides read TGTGCCAGCAGCGTGACCGGGACAGGACCACCCGGGGAGCTGTTTTTT.

The V and J genes are TRBV20-1 and TRBJ2-5, with 8 positions matching TRBD1. V gave up 6 bases and J gave up 7 bases; unmatched junction bases: 7. Germline CDR1 and CDR2: DFQATT and SNEGSKA (reference sequence). The CDR3 runs 12 residues. CDR3 sequence (DNA): TGCAGTGCCCCACAGGGGACAGGGACCCAGTACTTC. It codes for CSAPQGTGTQYF.

The sample holds a few counts of this clonotype. The V gene is TRBV7-3, the J gene TRBJ2-4, with D possibly called TRBD1 or TRBD2 (5 bases each). CDR1 and CDR2 from the germline V gene are SGHTA and FQGTGA. The length of the CDR3 is 14 residues. V gave up 1 base and J gave up 9 bases, with 13 bases separating them. This chain's CDR3 is CASSLSSPGGIQYF. In nucleotides, the CDR3 is TGTGCCAGCAGCTTAAGCTCTCCTGGGGGCATTCAGTACTTC.